Reported below is one TCR beta chain. Its antigen remains unknown. Clones were sequenced by immunoSEQ multiplex PCR, and TCRdb holds only the in-frame ones, with some missing. The table shows around 21,000 clones, with around 85% occurring only once. Trimming took off 1 base at V and 4 bases at J, with 10 bases between the two ends. The CDR3 consists of 15 residues. CDR1 and CDR2 (germline): SNHLY, FYNNEI. The sample comes from a study of T cells in tumors after PD-1 blockade. Study-level information: During anti-PD-1 treatment, some patients continued daily vismodegib 150 mg.

Findings and limits, study-wide: Peripheral recruitment is suggested, as some novel exhausted tumor clones were in pre-treatment blood.

Template: tumor biopsy or peripheral blood genomic DNA, roughly 550-6,500 ng per sample. V usage is TRBV2 and J usage is TRBJ1-4; D uncertain. This receptor was taken from a human donor with advanced basal cell or squamous cell carcinoma (not recorded which). The sequenced sample was PBMCs, obtained after anti-PD-1 therapy. The CDR3 sequence is CASSEGHRLNEKLFF. Written as DNA, the CDR3 is TGTGCCAGCAGTGAAGGTCACAGACTTAATGAAAAACTGTTTTTT.